This TCR beta chain was sequenced in a study of control samples from healthy donors and cancer patients. Clones were read by immunoSEQ multiplex PCR, and TCRdb kept only the in-frame ones, dropping some. There are roughly 160,000 clones in the sample; 85% to 90% occur only once, and nearly 5% lies in the top ten. The sample comprised blood. This sequence was found in a woman aged 30 to 39 in good health.

The CDR3 region is CASSLGASYSNQPQHF. The CDR3 nucleotides are TGTGCCAGCAGCTTGGGGGCGTCTTATAGCAATCAGCCCCAGCATTTT. This chain uses TRBV5-6 with TRBJ1-5; unclear D gene. This CDR3 is built from 16 residues. CDR1 SGHDT and CDR2 YYEEEE come from the germline V gene. The V gene lost 0 bases and the J gene lost 0 bases, with 10 bases spanning the gap.